The 22 T cell receptor beta chains reported below all come from one sample, sequenced in a study of early T cells in non-severe SARS-CoV-2 infection. TCRdb used MiXCR to reprocess the 5' RACE reads, holding one entry per CDR3 protein. The profile shows tens of thousands of distinct CDR3 sequences, 12% to 15% of them singletons. The specimen sequenced was whole blood. These receptors all stem from an adult who was a healthcare worker with PCR-confirmed SARS-CoV-2 infection or an uninfected control (not recorded which).

This sequence joins TRBV29-1 and TRBJ1-2, with 8 nucleotides matching TRBD1. Germline assignment: CDR1 SQVTM and CDR2 ANQGSEA. This CDR3 is built from 12 residues. The V and J ends lost 6 bases and 4 bases, in that order; junction bases with no gene match: 4. CDR3 sequence reads: CSVGQGAYGYTF. In DNA, the CDR3 is TGCAGCGTCGGCCAGGGGGCCTATGGCTACACCTTC.

This clonotype was recorded at least ten times. The V and J genes are TRBV11-2 and TRBJ2-2; D remains ambiguous. V dropped 6 bases and J dropped 0 bases, with 8 bases sitting between them. CDR3 length equals 14 residues. Germline V gives CDR1 SGHAT, CDR2 FQNNGV. The CDR3 sequence is CASSSKANTGELFF. CDR3 sequence (DNA): TGTGCCAGCAGTTCCAAGGCGAACACCGGGGAGCTGTTTTTT.

The table lists this clonotype with many counts. This rearrangement joins TRBV29-1 to TRBJ1-3; 7 bases fit TRBD1. With 6 bases clipped from V and 0 bases from J, the junction kept 5 bases outside the gene matches. The V gene's germline CDR1 is SQVTM and CDR2 ANQGSEA. CDR3 length equals 14 residues. In nucleotides, the CDR3 is TGCAGCGTGGCGACAGGGAGCTCTGGAAACACCATATATTTT. Its translation: CSVATGSSGNTIYF.

The CDR3 loop reads CASTRQGTRETQYF. CDR3 nucleotide sequence: TGTGCCAGCACTAGACAGGGGACGAGAGAGACCCAGTACTTC. This chain joins TRBV6-5 and TRBJ2-5, with 8 positions matching TRBD1. Trimming removed 7 bases from V and 4 bases from J; junction bases left unmatched: 8. Germline CDR1 and CDR2: MNHEY and SVGAGI. The CDR3 contains 14 residues.

This rearrangement joins TRBV9 to TRBJ1-2, with TRBD1 matching 10 bases. V was clipped by 3 bases and J by 3 bases; unmatched bases: 5. Germline assignment: CDR1 SGDLS and CDR2 YYNGEE. The CDR3 runs to 15 residues. In DNA form, the CDR3 reads TGTGCCAGCAGCGCCCGACAGGGGGCCGACTATGGCTACACCTTC. Translated, it gives CASSARQGADYGYTF. Filled out from reference TRBV9 and TRBJ1-2, the complete variable domain reads DSGVTQTPKHLITATGQRVTLRCSPRSGDLSVYWYQQSLDQGLQFLIQYYNGEERAKGNILERFSAQQFPDLHSELNLSSLELGDSALYFCASSARQGADYGYTFGSGTRLTVV.

The chain links TRBV27 to TRBJ1-2; D gene ambiguous. The germline V gene encodes CDR1 MNHEY and CDR2 SMNVEV (reference sequence). Between the trimmed V and J ends, which lost 2 bases and 4 bases, there was a span of 8 bases. The CDR3 is made up of 13 amino acids. The DNA for the CDR3 is TGTGCCAGCAGTTTAACGTTTGGCTATGGCTACACCTTC. It is translated as CASSLTFGYGYTF.

The J gene is TRBJ2-7, the V gene TRBV6-5; TRBD2 matches 7 bases. The CDR3 totals 15 residues. The V gene end was trimmed by 0 bases and the J gene end by 0 bases; junction bases not matched to a gene: 2. Germline V gene lookup returns CDR1 MNHEY and CDR2 SVGAGI. Written as DNA, the CDR3 is TGTGCCAGCAGTTACTCGCGGGGGACCTCCTACGAGCAGTACTTC. It yields the protein CASSYSRGTSYEQYF.

The chain links TRBV18 to TRBJ1-5; D is perhaps TRBD1 (5 bases). This CDR3 has 15 amino acids. Trimming pared 6 bases from V and 2 bases from J, leaving 14 bases between. Germline CDR1 reads KGHSH; CDR2 reads LQKENI. The CDR3 sequence is CASSPFPGGNQPQHF. The CDR3 DNA is TGTGCCAGCTCCCCCTTCCCGGGGGGCAATCAGCCCCAGCATTTT.

This rearrangement joins TRBV5-4 to TRBJ2-7, with D uncertain. Germline CDR1 SGHNT, CDR2 YYREEE (reference sequence). The CDR3 runs to 14 residues. With 0 bases removed from V and 2 bases from J, the gap between germline ends came to 9 bases. This CDR3 is CASSLEAPPYEQYF. The CDR3 DNA reads as TGTGCCAGCAGCTTGGAGGCCCCCCCCTACGAGCAGTACTTC.

In DNA, the CDR3 is TGTGCTAGTGGTTTAGAGTATGCCGGGGAGCTGTTTTTT. It translates to CASGLEYAGELFF. V usage is TRBV12-5 and J usage is TRBJ2-2; no reliable D call. Germline values: CDR1 LGHNT, CDR2 FRNRAP. Trimming took 3 bases from V and 6 from J, leaving 8 bases between them. The CDR3 has 13 residues.

This chain joins TRBV6-2 or TRBV6-3 and TRBJ2-4; D may correspond to TRBD1 or TRBD2 (5 bases each). Trimming removed 6 bases from V and 0 bases from J, with 15 bases in between. In germline, CDR1 is MNHEY, CDR2 SVGEGT. The CDR3 is 16 amino acids. CDR3 DNA: TGTGCCAGCAGAACGTTTGGGGGACGAGCCAAAAACATTCAGTACTTC. Translating it yields CASRTFGGRAKNIQYF.

The sample holds a few counts of this clonotype. V is TRBV4-2 and J is TRBJ2-7, with TRBD2 matching 8 bases. The CDR3 has 16 residues. Trimming cost V 0 bases and J 6 bases; bases outside gene matches: 10. The V gene's germline CDR1 is LGHNA and CDR2 YNFKEQ. CDR3 amino acids: CASSQDQGLEASEQYF. Written as DNA, the CDR3 is TGTGCCAGCAGCCAAGATCAGGGACTAGAGGCGAGCGAGCAGTACTTC.

The sample holds many counts of this clonotype. The chain combines TRBV28 with TRBJ2-5; weak D call: TRBD1 (6 bases). This CDR3 is built from 15 residues. In germline, CDR1 is MDHEN, CDR2 SYDVKM. V dropped 3 bases and J dropped 5 bases, with 16 bases sitting between them. The CDR3 nucleotides are TGTGCCAGCAGTTTGCAGGGGTCCCCCTGGGAGACCCAGTACTTC. Its translation: CASSLQGSPWETQYF.

This clonotype came up a few times. The rearrangement uses TRBV29-1 and TRBJ1-1; no clear D gene. Trimming took 4 bases from V and 1 from J, leaving 13 bases between them. Germline-derived CDR1 and CDR2 are SQVTM and ANQGSEA. The CDR3 covers 14 residues. The CDR3 coding sequence is TGCAGCGTTGGTTATCAGAGAAAGAACACTGAAGCTTTCTTT. This gives the protein CSVGYQRKNTEAFF.

The chain employs TRBV9 and TRBJ2-7; no clear D. Trimming shortened V by 2 bases and J by 8 bases, and 17 bases separated the two germline ends. There are 14 residues in the CDR3. Germline-derived CDR1 and CDR2 are SGDLS and YYNGEE. The DNA for the CDR3 is TGTGCCAGCAGCGTGGCAGGTTCGGTTAATCAGCAGTACTTC. Protein product: CASSVAGSVNQQYF. Together with reference TRBV9 and TRBJ2-7, the CDR3 gives the full variable domain: DSGVTQTPKHLITATGQRVTLRCSPRSGDLSVYWYQQSLDQGLQFLIQYYNGEERAKGNILERFSAQQFPDLHSELNLSSLELGDSALYFCASSVAGSVNQQYFGPGTRLTVT.

V gene TRBV10-1 combines with J gene TRBJ1-1; TRBD1 aligns across 10 bases. The CDR3 sequence is 15 residues long. Germline values: CDR1 WNHNN, CDR2 SYGVQD (reference sequence). V trimming: 7 bases; J trimming: 5 bases; junction bases outside the gene matches: 10. CDR3 DNA: TGCGCCAGCAACATGGACAGGGGGAGTCTTACTGAAGCTTTCTTT. Translating gives CASNMDRGSLTEAFF.

This clonotype was found a few times. The chain has TRBV6-2 or TRBV6-3 and TRBJ1-1; D is unclear. Germline loops: CDR1 MNHEY, CDR2 SVGEGT. V was pared by 5 bases and J by 2 bases, with 21 bases between. The CDR3 runs 17 residues. Here the CDR3 reads CASSSDLQWHLNTEAFF. The CDR3 DNA follows: TGTGCCAGCAGTAGCGACCTTCAGTGGCATCTCAACACTGAAGCTTTCTTT.

This clonotype was seen a handful of times. The chain couples TRBV10-3 to TRBJ1-6, with TRBD1 matching over 8 bases. Looked up from germline, CDR1 is ENHRY and CDR2 is SYGVKD. The CDR3 contains 16 residues. With V trimmed by 3 bases and J by 2 bases, 3 bases remained unmatched. CDR3 amino acids: CAISDTGGTYNSPLHF. For the CDR3, the DNA is TGTGCCATCAGTGACACAGGGGGTACCTATAATTCACCCCTCCACTTT.

V and J are TRBV6-2 or TRBV6-3 and TRBJ2-1; a possible D gene is TRBD2 (5 bases). CDR1 is MNHEY and CDR2 is SVGEGT in the germline V gene. V lost 7 bases, J lost 7 bases, and 11 bases lay in between. This CDR3 is built from 12 residues. The CDR3 DNA is TGTGCCAGCAACGGGAATAGGAATGAGCAGTTCTTC. It is translated as CASNGNRNEQFF.

Many counts were recorded for this clonotype. V gene TRBV4-1 combines with J gene TRBJ2-6, with 7 bases lining up with TRBD1. Germline V gives CDR1 MGHRA, CDR2 YSYEKL. V shed 0 bases and J 0 bases; nucleotides not matched to a gene: 5. The CDR3 is 18 amino acids. As DNA, the CDR3 is TGCGCCAGCAGCCAAGAAAGGGGGCCAAGCTCTGGGGCCAACGTCCTGACTTTC. Amino acids: CASSQERGPSSGANVLTF.

A few counts support this clonotype. The J gene is TRBJ1-1, the V gene TRBV19; possibly TRBD1 for D (5 bases). Germline lookup yields CDR1 LNHDA and CDR2 SQIVND (reference sequence). The CDR3 totals 15 residues. V was shortened by 6 bases and J by 2 bases, with 16 bases between the two germline ends. The CDR3 coding sequence is TGTGCCAGTAGGACGTCAGGGTACGGAAACACTGAAGCTTTCTTT. Its translation: CASRTSGYGNTEAFF.

This clonotype was counted between two and nine times. J is TRBJ1-1 and V is TRBV6-6; D may be TRBD1 (5 bases). The germline gives CDR1 MNHNY, CDR2 SVGAGI (reference sequence). V lost 10 bases and J lost 9, with 21 bases in between. The CDR3 has 13 amino acids. The CDR3, as DNA: TGTGCCATAAACCAGGGCGGTGAGTTTAAAGCTTTCTTT. Translation gives CAINQGGEFKAFF.